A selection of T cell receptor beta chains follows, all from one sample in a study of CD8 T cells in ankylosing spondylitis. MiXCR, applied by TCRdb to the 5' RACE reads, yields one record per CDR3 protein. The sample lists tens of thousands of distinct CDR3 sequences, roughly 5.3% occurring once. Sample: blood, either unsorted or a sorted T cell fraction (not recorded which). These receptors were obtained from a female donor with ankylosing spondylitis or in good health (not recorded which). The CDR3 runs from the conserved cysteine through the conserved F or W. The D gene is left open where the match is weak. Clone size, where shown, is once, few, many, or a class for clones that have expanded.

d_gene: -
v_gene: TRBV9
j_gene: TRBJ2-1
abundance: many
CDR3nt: TGTGCCAGCAGCGTAGCCCACTACAATGAGCAGTTCTTC
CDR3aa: CASSVAHYNEQFF

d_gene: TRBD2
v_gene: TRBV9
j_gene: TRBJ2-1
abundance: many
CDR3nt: TGTGCCAGCAGCGTAGAGGTAGCGGGAGGAAGTGGGGTTGAGCAGTTCTTC
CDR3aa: CASSVEVAGGSGVEQFF

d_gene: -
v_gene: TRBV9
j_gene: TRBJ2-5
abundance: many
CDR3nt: TGTGCCAGCAGCAACCGAGGACAGAACCAAGAGACCCAGTACTTC
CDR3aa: CASSNRGQNQETQYF

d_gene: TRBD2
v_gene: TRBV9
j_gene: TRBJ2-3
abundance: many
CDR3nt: TGTGCCAGCAGCGCCACTAGCGGGGGGGCGGGTGATACGCAGTATTTT
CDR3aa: CASSATSGGAGDTQYF

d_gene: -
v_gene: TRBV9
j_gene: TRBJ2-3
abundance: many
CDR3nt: TGTGCCAGCAGCGTAGAGGACTACGGGCGGAGCACAGATACGCAGTATTTT
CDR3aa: CASSVEDYGRSTDTQYF

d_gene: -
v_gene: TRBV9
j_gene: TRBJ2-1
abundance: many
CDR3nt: TGTGCCAGCAGCGTAGGTGGGGGGCGAGTTGAGCAGTTCTTC
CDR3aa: CASSVGGGRVEQFF

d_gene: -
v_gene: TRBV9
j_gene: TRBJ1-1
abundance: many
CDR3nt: TGTGCCAGCAGCGTCTCCCATGGAGGAAACACTGAAGCTTTCTTT
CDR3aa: CASSVSHGGNTEAFF

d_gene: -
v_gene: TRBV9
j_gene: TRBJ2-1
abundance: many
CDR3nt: TGTGCCAGCAGCCCCCAGGGGCAGGCCAATGAGCAGTTCTTC
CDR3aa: CASSPQGQANEQFF

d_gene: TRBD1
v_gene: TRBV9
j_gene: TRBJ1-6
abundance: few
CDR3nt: TGTGCCAGCAGCTTTTTCGAGGACAGGGGGTCACCCCTCCACTTT
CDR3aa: CASSFFEDRGSPLHF

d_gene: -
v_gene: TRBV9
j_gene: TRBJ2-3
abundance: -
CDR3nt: TGTGCCAGCAGCGTAGGAGGAGGGGGGCGGGCAGATACGCAGTATTTT
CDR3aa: CASSVGGGGRADTQYF

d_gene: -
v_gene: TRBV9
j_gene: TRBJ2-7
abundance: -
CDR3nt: TGTGCCAGCAGCGTAGACGAGGGATGGAACGACGAGCAGTACTTC
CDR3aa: CASSVDEGWNDEQYF

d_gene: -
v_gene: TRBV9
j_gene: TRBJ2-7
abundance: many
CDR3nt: TGTGCCAGCAGCGTAGACAGCGGCGTAGGCTACGAGCAGTACTTC
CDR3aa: CASSVDSGVGYEQYF

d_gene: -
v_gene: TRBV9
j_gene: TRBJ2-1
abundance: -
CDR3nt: TGTGCCAGCAGCCCCCGATCCAATGAGCAGTTCTTC
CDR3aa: CASSPRSNEQFF

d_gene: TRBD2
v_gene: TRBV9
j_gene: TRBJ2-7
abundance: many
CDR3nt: TGTGCCAGCAGCATCGGGACTAGCGGCACCAGGGAAACCTACGAGCAGTACTTC
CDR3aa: CASSIGTSGTRETYEQYF

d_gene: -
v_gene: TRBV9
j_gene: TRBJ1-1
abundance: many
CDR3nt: TGTGCCAGCAGCGTAAGCGAAGTGAACACTGAAGCTTTCTTT
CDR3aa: CASSVSEVNTEAFF

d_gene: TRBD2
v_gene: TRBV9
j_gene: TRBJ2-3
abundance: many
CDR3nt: TGTGCCAGCAGCGTAGCGGGGGGGCTGTTAGATACGCAGTATTTT
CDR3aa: CASSVAGGLLDTQYF

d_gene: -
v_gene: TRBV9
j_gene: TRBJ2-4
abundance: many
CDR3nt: TGTGCCAGCAGCGTAGCTCCAGGGGGGAACATTCAGTACTTC
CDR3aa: CASSVAPGGNIQYF

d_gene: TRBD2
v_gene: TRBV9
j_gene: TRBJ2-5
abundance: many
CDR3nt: TGTGCCAGCAGCGTAGGGCCGGGGGGCCAAGAGACCCAGTACTTC
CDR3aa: CASSVGPGGQETQYF

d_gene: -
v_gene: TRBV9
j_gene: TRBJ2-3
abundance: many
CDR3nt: TGTGCCAGCACCGCGGGGTTGGGGGATACGCAGTATTTT
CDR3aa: CASTAGLGDTQYF

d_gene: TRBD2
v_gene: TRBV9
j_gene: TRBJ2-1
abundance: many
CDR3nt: TGTGCCAGCAGCGTAATGGGGGAGGGATACAATGAGCAGTTCTTC
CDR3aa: CASSVMGEGYNEQFF

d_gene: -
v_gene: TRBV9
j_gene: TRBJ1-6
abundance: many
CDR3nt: TGTGCCAGCAGCGTAGCCCCTCATTCACCCCTCCACTTT
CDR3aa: CASSVAPHSPLHF

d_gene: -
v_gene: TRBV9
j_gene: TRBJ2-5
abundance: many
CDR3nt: TGTGCCAGCTCCGGGGCAGGGTTCAGTGCTGTGGAGACCCAGTACTTC
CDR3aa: CASSGAGFSAVETQYF

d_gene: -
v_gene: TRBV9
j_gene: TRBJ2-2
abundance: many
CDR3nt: TGTGCCAGCAGCCCAGGACAGAGAGGAGTGAGGGGGGAGCTGTTTTTT
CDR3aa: CASSPGQRGVRGELFF

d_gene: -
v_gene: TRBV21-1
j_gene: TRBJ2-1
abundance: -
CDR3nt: TGTGCCAGCAGCAAAGAGCCGGGGACAGAGTACAATGAGCAGTTCTTC
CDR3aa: CASSKEPGTEYNEQFF

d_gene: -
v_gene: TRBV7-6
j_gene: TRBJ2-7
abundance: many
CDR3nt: TGTGCCAGCAGCTTAGATCTGGACTCCTACGAGCAGTACTTC
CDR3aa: CASSLDLDSYEQYF

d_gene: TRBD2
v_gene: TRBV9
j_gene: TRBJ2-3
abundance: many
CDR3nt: TGTGCCAGCAGCGCACTCGGGGGGTCTAGCACAGATACGCAGTATTTT
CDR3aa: CASSALGGSSTDTQYF

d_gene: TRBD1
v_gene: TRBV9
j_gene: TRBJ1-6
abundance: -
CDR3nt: TGTGCCAGCAGCGGGAGCGGGCCCAGGGGGCTTTCACCCCTCCACTTT
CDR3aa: CASSGSGPRGLSPLHF

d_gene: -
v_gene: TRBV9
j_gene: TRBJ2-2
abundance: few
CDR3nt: TGTGCCAGCAGCGTAGAAGAACCCGCCGGGGAGCTGTTTTTT
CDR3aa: CASSVEEPAGELFF

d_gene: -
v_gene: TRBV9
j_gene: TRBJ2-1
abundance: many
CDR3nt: TGTGCCAGCACCCTTACCTCGGACGCCTCCTACAATGAGCAGTTCTTC
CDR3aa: CASTLTSDASYNEQFF

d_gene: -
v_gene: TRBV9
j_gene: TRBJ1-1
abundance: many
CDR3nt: TGTGCCAGCAGCGCCCAAGGGGTGGGGACCACTGAAGCTTTCTTT
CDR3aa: CASSAQGVGTTEAFF

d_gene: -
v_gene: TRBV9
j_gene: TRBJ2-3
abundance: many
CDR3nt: TGTGCCAGCAGCGTAGTGCCTAGCACAGATACGCAGTATTTT
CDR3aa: CASSVVPSTDTQYF

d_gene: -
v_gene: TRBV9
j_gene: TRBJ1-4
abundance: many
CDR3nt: TGTGCCAGCAGCGTAGGACCGACAACTAATGAAAAACTGTTTTTT
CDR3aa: CASSVGPTTNEKLFF

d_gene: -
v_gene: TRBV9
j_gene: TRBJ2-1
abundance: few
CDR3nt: TGTGCCAGCAGCGTTGCGAGCTCCTACAATGAGCAGTTCTTC
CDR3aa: CASSVASSYNEQFF

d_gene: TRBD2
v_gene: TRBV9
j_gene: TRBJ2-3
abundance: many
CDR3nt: TGTGCCAGCAGCCCTACGAGCGGGGGGAGCACAGATACGCAGTATTTT
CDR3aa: CASSPTSGGSTDTQYF

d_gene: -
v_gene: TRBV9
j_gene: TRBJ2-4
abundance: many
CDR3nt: TGTGCCAGCAGCGTATACGCGGAGGCCAAAAACATTCAGTACTTC
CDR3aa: CASSVYAEAKNIQYF

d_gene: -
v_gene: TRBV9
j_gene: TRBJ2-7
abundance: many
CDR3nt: TGTGCCAGCAGCGAGACCGGGCCGAAAAGCTCCTACGAGCAGTACTTC
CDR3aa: CASSETGPKSSYEQYF

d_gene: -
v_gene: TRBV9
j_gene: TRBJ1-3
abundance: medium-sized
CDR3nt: TGTGCCAGCAGCGTAGATGGGTACTCTGGAAACACCATATATTTT
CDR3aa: CASSVDGYSGNTIYF

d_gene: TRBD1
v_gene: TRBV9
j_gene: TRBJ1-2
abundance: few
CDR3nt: TGTGCCAGCAGCGTTTCGGACAGGGGCCATGGCTACACCTTC
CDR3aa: CASSVSDRGHGYTF

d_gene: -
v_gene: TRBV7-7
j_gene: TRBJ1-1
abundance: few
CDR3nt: TGTGCTAGCAGACCCGAGGACGGGGATTTAGGTGAAGCTTTCTTT
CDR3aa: CASRPEDGDLGEAFF

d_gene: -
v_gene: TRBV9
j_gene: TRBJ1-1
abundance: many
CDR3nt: TGTGCCAGCAGCGTAGTCCGGGACACTGAAGCTTTCTTT
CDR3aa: CASSVVRDTEAFF

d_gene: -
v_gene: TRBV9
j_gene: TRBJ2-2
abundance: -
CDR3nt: TGTGCCAGCAGCGTAGGTGACACTACCACCGGGGAGCTGTTTTTT
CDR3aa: CASSVGDTTTGELFF

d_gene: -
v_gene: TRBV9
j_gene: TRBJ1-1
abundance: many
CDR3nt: TGTGCCAGCAGCGTAGGGAAGAACACTGAAGCTTTCTTT
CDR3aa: CASSVGKNTEAFF

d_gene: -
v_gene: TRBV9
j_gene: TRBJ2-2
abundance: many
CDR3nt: TGTGCCAGCGCCGGAGACAGGACGGCGGTCGGGGAGCTGTTTTTT
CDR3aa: CASAGDRTAVGELFF

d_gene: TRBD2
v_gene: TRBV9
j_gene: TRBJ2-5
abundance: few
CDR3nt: TGTGCCAGCAGCTCCGGACTAGCTGTCTGGCAGACCCAGTACTTC
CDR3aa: CASSSGLAVWQTQYF

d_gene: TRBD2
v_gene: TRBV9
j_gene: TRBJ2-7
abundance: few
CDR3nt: TGTGCCAGCAGCGCGGGACTAGCGGGCCCCGGGTCCTACGAGCAGTACTTC
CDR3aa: CASSAGLAGPGSYEQYF

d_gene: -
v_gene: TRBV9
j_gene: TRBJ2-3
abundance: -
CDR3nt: TGTGCCAGCAGCGGATTGGACAGAGAGAGCACAGATACGCAGTATTTT
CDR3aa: CASSGLDRESTDTQYF

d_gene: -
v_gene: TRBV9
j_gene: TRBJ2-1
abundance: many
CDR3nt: TGTGCCAGCAGCGTAGAGGGACGGGACTACAATGAGCAGTTCTTC
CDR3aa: CASSVEGRDYNEQFF

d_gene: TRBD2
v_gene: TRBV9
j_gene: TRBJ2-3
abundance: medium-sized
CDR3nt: TGTGCCAGCAGCGTAGATCCGGGGGGGCGAGGTACGCAGTATTTT
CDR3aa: CASSVDPGGRGTQYF

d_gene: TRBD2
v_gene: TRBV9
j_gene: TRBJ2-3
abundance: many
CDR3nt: TGTGCCAGCAGCACCAGGACTAGCGGTACAGATACGCAGTATTTT
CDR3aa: CASSTRTSGTDTQYF

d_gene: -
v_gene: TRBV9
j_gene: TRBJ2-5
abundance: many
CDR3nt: TGTGCCAGCAGCGCGGGGACACAAAGGGGTTGGGAGACCCAGTACTTC
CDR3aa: CASSAGTQRGWETQYF

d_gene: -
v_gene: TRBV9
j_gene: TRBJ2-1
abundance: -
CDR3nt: TGTGCCAGCAGCGTAGACCGAGCGGGCTACAATGAGCAGTTCTTC
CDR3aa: CASSVDRAGYNEQFF

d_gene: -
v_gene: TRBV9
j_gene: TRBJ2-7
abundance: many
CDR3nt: TGTGCCAGCAGCGTAGGTCTGTTGTACGAGCAGTACTTC
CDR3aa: CASSVGLLYEQYF